The source of this T cell receptor (beta chain) is a study of T cell repertoires in cytomegalovirus infection. Overall study context: A matching HLA type, together with CMV infection, was signaled by public TCR beta signatures.

This clonotype was found many times. Antigen: not known. One entry per CDR3 protein, called by TCRdb with MiXCR from the reads. The profile shows 70,000 or so distinct CDR3 sequences, around 28% of them singletons. Study-wide results and limits: Cumulative public TCR beta family frequency identified carriers of CMV plus the relevant HLA. CMV-specific HLA-C-restricted TCR beta clonotypes dominated the ex vivo response.

The clonotype comes from a human donor in good health (CMV status not recorded). Some clones in this sample may be carry-over from other donors' samples. Material: CD8+ T cells from cultured PBMCs, obtained from culture after CMV antigen stimulation.

CDR3 region: CASSLGLAGTYEQYF. CDR3 nucleotides: TGTGCCAGCAGTTTAGGACTAGCGGGGACCTACGAGCAGTACTTC. The rearrangement joins TRBV27 to TRBJ2-7, with 12 bases matching TRBD2. Per germline, CDR1 MNHEY and CDR2 SMNVEV (reference sequence). CDR3 length equals 15 residues. Losses at the gene ends were 2 bases for V and 2 bases for J; bases not matched to a gene: 1.